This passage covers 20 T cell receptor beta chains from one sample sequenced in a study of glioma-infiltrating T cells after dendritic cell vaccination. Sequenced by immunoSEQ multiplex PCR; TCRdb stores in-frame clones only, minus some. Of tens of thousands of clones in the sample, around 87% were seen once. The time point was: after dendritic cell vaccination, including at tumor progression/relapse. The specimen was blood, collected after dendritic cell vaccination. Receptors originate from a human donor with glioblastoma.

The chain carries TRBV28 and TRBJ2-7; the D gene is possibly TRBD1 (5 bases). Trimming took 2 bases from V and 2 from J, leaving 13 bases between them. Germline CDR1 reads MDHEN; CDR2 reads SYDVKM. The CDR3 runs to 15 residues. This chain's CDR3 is CASSLAGNMAYEQYF. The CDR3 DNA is TGTGCCAGCAGTTTAGCAGGGAACATGGCCTACGAGCAGTACTTC.

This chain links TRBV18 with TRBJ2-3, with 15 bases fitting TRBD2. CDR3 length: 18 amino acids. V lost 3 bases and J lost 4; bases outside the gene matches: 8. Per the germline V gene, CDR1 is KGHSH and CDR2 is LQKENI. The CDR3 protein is CASSPWTSGRAWADTQYF. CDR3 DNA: TGTGCCAGCTCACCGTGGACTAGCGGGAGGGCATGGGCAGATACGCAGTATTTT.

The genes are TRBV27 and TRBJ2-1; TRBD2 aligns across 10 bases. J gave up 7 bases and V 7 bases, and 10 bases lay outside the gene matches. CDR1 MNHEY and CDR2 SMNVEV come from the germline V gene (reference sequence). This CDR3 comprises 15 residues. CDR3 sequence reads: CASIESGRAGNEQFF. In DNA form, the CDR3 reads TGTGCCAGCATTGAAAGCGGGAGGGCCGGGAATGAGCAGTTCTTC.

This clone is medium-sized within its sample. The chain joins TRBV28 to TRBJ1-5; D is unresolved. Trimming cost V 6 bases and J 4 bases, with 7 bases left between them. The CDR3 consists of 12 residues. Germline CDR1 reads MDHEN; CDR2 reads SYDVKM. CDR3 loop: CASSVVNQPQHF. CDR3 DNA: TGTGCCAGCAGCGTAGTGAATCAGCCCCAGCATTTT.

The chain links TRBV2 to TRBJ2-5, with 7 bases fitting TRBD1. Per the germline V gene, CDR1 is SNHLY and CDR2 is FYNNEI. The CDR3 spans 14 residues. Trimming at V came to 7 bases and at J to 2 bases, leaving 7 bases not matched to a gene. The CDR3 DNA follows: TGTGCCAGCAATACCCAGGGGGTTCAAGAGACCCAGTACTTC. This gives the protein CASNTQGVQETQYF.

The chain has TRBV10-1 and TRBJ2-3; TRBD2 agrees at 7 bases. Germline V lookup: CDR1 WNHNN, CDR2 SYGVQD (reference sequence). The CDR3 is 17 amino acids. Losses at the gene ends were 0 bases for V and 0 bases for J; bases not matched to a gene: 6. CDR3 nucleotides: TGCGCCAGCAGTGAGTCTTCAGCGGGAATGAGCACAGATACGCAGTATTTT. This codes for CASSESSAGMSTDTQYF.

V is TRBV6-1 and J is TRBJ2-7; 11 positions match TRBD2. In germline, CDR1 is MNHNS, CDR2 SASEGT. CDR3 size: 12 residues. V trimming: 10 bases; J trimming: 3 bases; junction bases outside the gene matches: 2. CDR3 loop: CATGLAGYEQYF. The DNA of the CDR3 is TGTGCCACCGGACTAGCGGGCTACGAGCAGTACTTC.

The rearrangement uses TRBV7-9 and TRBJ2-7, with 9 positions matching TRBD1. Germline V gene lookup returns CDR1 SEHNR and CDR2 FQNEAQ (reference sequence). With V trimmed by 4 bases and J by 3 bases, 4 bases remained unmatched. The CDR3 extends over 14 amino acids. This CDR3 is CASSSGQGSYEQYF. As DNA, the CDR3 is TGTGCCAGCAGCTCCGGACAGGGGAGCTACGAGCAGTACTTC.

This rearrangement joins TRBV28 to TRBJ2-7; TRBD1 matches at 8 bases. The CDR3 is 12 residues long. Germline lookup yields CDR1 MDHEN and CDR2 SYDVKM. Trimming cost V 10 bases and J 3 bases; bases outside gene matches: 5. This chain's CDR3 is CAILDRDYEQYF. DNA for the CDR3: TGTGCCATCCTGGACAGGGACTACGAGCAGTACTTC.

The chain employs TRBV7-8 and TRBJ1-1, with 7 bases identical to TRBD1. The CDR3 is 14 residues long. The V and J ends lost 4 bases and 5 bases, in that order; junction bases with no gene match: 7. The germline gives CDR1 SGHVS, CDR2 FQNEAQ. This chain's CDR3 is CASSSDRAGTEAFF. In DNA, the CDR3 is TGTGCCAGCAGCTCCGACAGGGCGGGGACTGAAGCTTTCTTT. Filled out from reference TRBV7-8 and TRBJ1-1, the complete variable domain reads GAGVSQSPRYKVAKRGQDVALRCDPISGHVSLFWYQQALGQGPEFLTYFQNEAQLDKSGLPSDRFFAERPEGSVSTLKIQRTQQEDSAVYLCASSSDRAGTEAFFGQGTRLTVV.

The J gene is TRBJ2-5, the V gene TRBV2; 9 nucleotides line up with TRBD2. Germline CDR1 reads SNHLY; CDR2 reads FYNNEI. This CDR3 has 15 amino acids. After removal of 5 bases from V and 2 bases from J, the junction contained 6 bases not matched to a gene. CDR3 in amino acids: CASSRRTSEQETQYF. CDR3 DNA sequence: TGTGCCAGCAGTCGACGGACTAGCGAGCAAGAGACCCAGTACTTC.

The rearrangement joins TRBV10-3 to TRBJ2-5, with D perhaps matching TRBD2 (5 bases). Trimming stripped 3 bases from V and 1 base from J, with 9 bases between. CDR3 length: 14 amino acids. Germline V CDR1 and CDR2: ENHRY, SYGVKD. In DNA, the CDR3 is TGTGCCATCAGTGAATCGGGGATCCAAGAGACCCAGTACTTC. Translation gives CAISESGIQETQYF.

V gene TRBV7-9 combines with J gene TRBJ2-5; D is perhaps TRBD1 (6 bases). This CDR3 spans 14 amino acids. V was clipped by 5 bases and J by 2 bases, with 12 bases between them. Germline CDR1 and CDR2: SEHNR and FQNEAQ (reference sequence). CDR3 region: CASSNNREQETQYF. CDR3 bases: TGTGCCAGCAGCAACAACAGGGAACAAGAGACCCAGTACTTC.

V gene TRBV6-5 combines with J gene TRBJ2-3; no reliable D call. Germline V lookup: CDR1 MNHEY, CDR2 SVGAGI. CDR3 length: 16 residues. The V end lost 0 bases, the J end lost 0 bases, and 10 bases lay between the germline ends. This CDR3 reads CASSYSAVPSTDTQYF. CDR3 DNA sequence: TGTGCCAGCAGTTACTCGGCAGTCCCTAGCACAGATACGCAGTATTTT.

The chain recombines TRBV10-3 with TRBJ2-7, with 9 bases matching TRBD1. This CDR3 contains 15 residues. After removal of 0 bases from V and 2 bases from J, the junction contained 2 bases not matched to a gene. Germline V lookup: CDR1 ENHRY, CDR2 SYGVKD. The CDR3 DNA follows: TGTGCCATCAGTGAGTCAGGGACAGGGACCTACGAGCAGTACTTC. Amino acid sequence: CAISESGTGTYEQYF.

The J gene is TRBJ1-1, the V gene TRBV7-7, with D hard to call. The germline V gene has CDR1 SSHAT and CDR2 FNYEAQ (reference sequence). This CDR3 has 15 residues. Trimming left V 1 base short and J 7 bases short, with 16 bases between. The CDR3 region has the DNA TGTGCCAGCAGCTTAGATTGGTCGGTGGAGGTTGAAGCTTTCTTT. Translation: CASSLDWSVEVEAFF.

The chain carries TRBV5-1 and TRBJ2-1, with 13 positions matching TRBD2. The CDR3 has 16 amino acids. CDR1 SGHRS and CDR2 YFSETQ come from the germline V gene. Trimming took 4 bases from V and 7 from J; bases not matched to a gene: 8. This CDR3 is CASSLDGTSGVNEQFF. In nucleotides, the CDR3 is TGCGCCAGCAGCCTGGACGGGACTAGCGGGGTGAATGAGCAGTTCTTC.

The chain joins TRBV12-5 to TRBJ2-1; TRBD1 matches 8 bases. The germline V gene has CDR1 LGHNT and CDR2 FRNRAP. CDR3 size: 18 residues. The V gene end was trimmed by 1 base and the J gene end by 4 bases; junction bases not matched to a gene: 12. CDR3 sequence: CASGLGTGWEAGYNEQFF. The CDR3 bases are TGTGCTAGTGGTTTGGGGACAGGGTGGGAGGCGGGATACAATGAGCAGTTCTTC.

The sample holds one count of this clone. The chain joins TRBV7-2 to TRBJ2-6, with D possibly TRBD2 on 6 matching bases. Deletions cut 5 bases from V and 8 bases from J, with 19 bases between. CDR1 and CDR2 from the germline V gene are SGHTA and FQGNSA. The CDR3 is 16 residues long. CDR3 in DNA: TGTGCCAGCAGCGACCGGGACTTCCGGACAACCAACGTCCTGACTTTC. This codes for CASSDRDFRTTNVLTF.

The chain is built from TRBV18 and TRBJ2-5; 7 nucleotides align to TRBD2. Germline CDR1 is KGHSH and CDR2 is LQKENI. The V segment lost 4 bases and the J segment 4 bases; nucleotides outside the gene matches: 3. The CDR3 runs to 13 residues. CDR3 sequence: CASSRSGGETQYF. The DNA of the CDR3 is TGTGCCAGCTCACGCTCGGGGGGAGAGACCCAGTACTTC. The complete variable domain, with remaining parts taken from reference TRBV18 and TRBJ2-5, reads NAGVMQNPRHLVRRRGQEARLRCSPMKGHSHVYWYRQLPEEGLKFMVYLQKENIIDESGMPKERFSAEFPKEGPSILRIQQVVRGDSAAYFCASSRSGGETQYFGPGTRLLVL.